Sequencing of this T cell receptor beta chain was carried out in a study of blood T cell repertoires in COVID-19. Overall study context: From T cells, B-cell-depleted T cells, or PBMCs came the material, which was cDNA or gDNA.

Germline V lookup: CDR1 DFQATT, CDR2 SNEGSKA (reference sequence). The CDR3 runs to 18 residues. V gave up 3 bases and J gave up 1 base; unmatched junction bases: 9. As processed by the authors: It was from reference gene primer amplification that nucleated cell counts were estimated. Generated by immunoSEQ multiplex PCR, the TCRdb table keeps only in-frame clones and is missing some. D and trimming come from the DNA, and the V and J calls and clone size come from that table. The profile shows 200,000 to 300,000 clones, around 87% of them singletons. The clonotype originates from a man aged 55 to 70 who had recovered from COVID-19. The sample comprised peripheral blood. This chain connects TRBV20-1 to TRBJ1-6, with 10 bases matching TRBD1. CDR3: CSASRDRGPGSYNSPLHF. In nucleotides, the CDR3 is TGCAGTGCTAGTAGAGACAGGGGGCCAGGATCCTATAATTCACCCCTCCACTTT.